The rows below give T cell receptor beta chains drawn from one sample of a study of cytomegalovirus exposure and HLA in healthy donors. Assay: immunoSEQ multiplex PCR; the TCRdb copy retains only in-frame clones and omits some. Of about 130,000 clones listed, approximately 94% were seen once; the top ten hold less than 2%. Material: PBMCs. Every receptor here comes from a man between 18 and 35 years old in good health and CMV-seronegative. Each CDR3 is given with its conserved first and last residue. D genes are given only for firm matches. Not all rows give a size; the values are once, few, many and, for expanded clones, a class.

j_gene: TRBJ2-1; v_gene: TRBV11-3; abundance: medium-sized; d_gene: TRBD2; CDR3nt: TGTGCCAGCAGCGAGCGGGACCCAGATGAGCAGTTCTTC; CDR3aa: CASSERDPDEQFF
j_gene: TRBJ2-3; v_gene: TRBV11-2; abundance: -; d_gene: -; CDR3nt: TGTGCCAGCAGCTTAGTGGGGACTAGCACAGATACGCAGTATTTT; CDR3aa: CASSLVGTSTDTQYF
j_gene: TRBJ2-7; v_gene: TRBV28; abundance: -; d_gene: TRBD2; CDR3nt: TGTGCCAGCAGTTCGACTAGCGGGAGCTCCTACGAGCAGTACTTC; CDR3aa: CASSSTSGSSYEQYF
j_gene: TRBJ2-7; v_gene: TRBV5-4; abundance: -; d_gene: -; CDR3nt: TGTGCCAGCAGCCCGCCTGCGGCTCGCGAGCAGTACTTC; CDR3aa: CASSPPAAREQYF
j_gene: TRBJ2-2; v_gene: TRBV7-7; abundance: -; d_gene: TRBD1; CDR3nt: TGTGCCAGCAGCCCCCGACAGGGTGGAATCGGGGAGCTGTTTTTT; CDR3aa: CASSPRQGGIGELFF
j_gene: TRBJ1-2; v_gene: TRBV15; abundance: -; d_gene: -; CDR3nt: TGTGCCACCGGAGGACCTGCGGGCAGAACTAACTATGGCTACACCTTC; CDR3aa: CATGGPAGRTNYGYTF
j_gene: TRBJ2-1; v_gene: TRBV11-3; abundance: once; d_gene: TRBD2; CDR3nt: TGTGCCAGCAGCTTAGATAGTGCGGTCGGACTAGGCTCCAATGAGCAGTTCTTC; CDR3aa: CASSLDSAVGLGSNEQFF
j_gene: TRBJ2-7; v_gene: TRBV5-1; abundance: -; d_gene: TRBD2; CDR3nt: TGCGCCAGCAGCCCTACCGGGACTAGCGCGCCCGAGCAGTACTTC; CDR3aa: CASSPTGTSAPEQYF
j_gene: TRBJ1-4; v_gene: TRBV30; abundance: -; d_gene: TRBD1; CDR3nt: TGTGCCTGGAGTGTAGGGGGACAGGTTGAAAAACTGTTTTTT; CDR3aa: CAWSVGGQVEKLFF
j_gene: TRBJ2-3; v_gene: TRBV9; abundance: -; d_gene: TRBD2; CDR3nt: TGTGCCAGCAGCGCCCGGGGAGCGGGGTACACAGATACGCAGTATTTT; CDR3aa: CASSARGAGYTDTQYF
j_gene: TRBJ2-7; v_gene: TRBV4-2; abundance: -; d_gene: -; CDR3nt: TGTGCCAGCAGCCATGAGGACTACCTCTCCTACGAGCAGTACTTC; CDR3aa: CASSHEDYLSYEQYF
j_gene: TRBJ2-3; v_gene: TRBV28; abundance: -; d_gene: -; CDR3nt: TGTGCCAGCACCCCCCAGGCGGGGACAGATACGCAGTATTTT; CDR3aa: CASTPQAGTDTQYF
j_gene: TRBJ2-7; v_gene: TRBV2; abundance: -; d_gene: -; CDR3nt: TGTGCCAGCACCGAGGGGGGGTACTCCTACGAGCAGTACTTC; CDR3aa: CASTEGGYSYEQYF
j_gene: TRBJ2-1; v_gene: TRBV27; abundance: -; d_gene: TRBD1; CDR3nt: TGTGCCAGCAGTTTATTGAGGCAGGGGGCTTACAATGAGCAGTTCTTC; CDR3aa: CASSLLRQGAYNEQFF
j_gene: TRBJ2-7; v_gene: TRBV19; abundance: -; d_gene: TRBD1; CDR3nt: TGTGCCAGTAGCCCGACAGGGGAATACGAGCAGTACTTC; CDR3aa: CASSPTGEYEQYF
j_gene: TRBJ1-1; v_gene: TRBV9; abundance: -; d_gene: -; CDR3nt: TGTGCCAGCAGTGCCTCCGGGTTCACTGAAGCTTTCTTT; CDR3aa: CASSASGFTEAFF
j_gene: TRBJ2-7; v_gene: TRBV4-2; abundance: -; d_gene: -; CDR3nt: TGTGCCAGCAGCCAAGAATCCTCGACTTTATCCTACGAGCAGTACTTC; CDR3aa: CASSQESSTLSYEQYF
j_gene: TRBJ1-1; v_gene: TRBV7-2; abundance: -; d_gene: -; CDR3nt: TGTGCCAGCAGCTTAGTGGCCAGTATGAACACTGAAGCTTTCTTT; CDR3aa: CASSLVASMNTEAFF
j_gene: TRBJ2-3; v_gene: TRBV5-1; abundance: -; d_gene: TRBD2; CDR3nt: TGCGCCAGCAGCTTGGTAGCGGGAGGAGATACGCAGTATTTT; CDR3aa: CASSLVAGGDTQYF
j_gene: TRBJ1-1; v_gene: TRBV10-3; abundance: -; d_gene: TRBD1; CDR3nt: TGTGCCATCAGCCGGACAGGGGAGGGGACTGAAGCTTTCTTT; CDR3aa: CAISRTGEGTEAFF
j_gene: TRBJ1-2; v_gene: TRBV6-5; abundance: -; d_gene: TRBD1; CDR3nt: TGTGCCAGCAGTCCTCCGGGACAGGGAAACTATGGCTACACCTTC; CDR3aa: CASSPPGQGNYGYTF
j_gene: TRBJ1-3; v_gene: TRBV18; abundance: few; d_gene: -; CDR3nt: TGTGCCAGCTCACCCATCCTCAGGGAGGCCATATATTTT; CDR3aa: CASSPILREAIYF
j_gene: TRBJ2-5; v_gene: TRBV27; abundance: -; d_gene: -; CDR3nt: TGTGCCAGCAGTGCTTTGGGAGTGGGAGAGACCCAGTACTTC; CDR3aa: CASSALGVGETQYF
j_gene: TRBJ2-3; v_gene: TRBV9; abundance: -; d_gene: -; CDR3nt: TGTGCCAGCAGCCCCCTAGCGCAAAGCACAGATACGCAGTATTTT; CDR3aa: CASSPLAQSTDTQYF
j_gene: TRBJ2-7; v_gene: TRBV11-3; abundance: -; d_gene: -; CDR3nt: TGTGCCAGCAGCTTACCCTCCTCCTACGAGCAGTACTTC; CDR3aa: CASSLPSSYEQYF
j_gene: TRBJ2-2; v_gene: TRBV30; abundance: -; d_gene: -; CDR3nt: TGTGCCTGGAACCGCAGGCACACCGGGGAGCTGTTTTTT; CDR3aa: CAWNRRHTGELFF
j_gene: TRBJ2-7; v_gene: TRBV27; abundance: -; d_gene: -; CDR3nt: TGTGCCAGCGGCTGGGGCAGAACCTACGAGCAGTACTTC; CDR3aa: CASGWGRTYEQYF
j_gene: TRBJ2-3; v_gene: TRBV10-3; abundance: -; d_gene: TRBD2; CDR3nt: TGTGCCATCAAATTAGCGGGAGTAGGGGATACGCAGTATTTT; CDR3aa: CAIKLAGVGDTQYF
j_gene: TRBJ2-2; v_gene: TRBV15; abundance: -; d_gene: -; CDR3nt: TGTGCCACCAGCACAGCACCCCTAAACACCCTAGCTGGCGGGGAGCTGTTTTTT; CDR3aa: CATSTAPLNTLAGGELFF
j_gene: TRBJ1-2; v_gene: TRBV19; abundance: -; d_gene: -; CDR3nt: TGTGCCAGTAGTATCCCTAAGCGGGGGGCGAGTGGCTATGGCTACACCTTC; CDR3aa: CASSIPKRGASGYGYTF
j_gene: TRBJ2-5; v_gene: TRBV4-3; abundance: once; d_gene: TRBD2; CDR3nt: TGCGCCAGCAGCCAAGACGGTACTAGCGGGGTCACCGCAGAGACCCAGTACTTC; CDR3aa: CASSQDGTSGVTAETQYF
j_gene: TRBJ1-5; v_gene: TRBV28; abundance: -; d_gene: TRBD1; CDR3nt: TGTGCCAGCAGCTCCGACAGGGGCGGGGATCAGCCCCAGCATTTT; CDR3aa: CASSSDRGGDQPQHF
j_gene: TRBJ2-1; v_gene: TRBV2; abundance: -; d_gene: TRBD2; CDR3nt: TGTGCCAGCAAGGGACTAGCGTATGTGGAGCAGTTCTTC; CDR3aa: CASKGLAYVEQFF
j_gene: TRBJ1-2; v_gene: TRBV30; abundance: -; d_gene: TRBD1; CDR3nt: TGTGCCACATACCGGGACAGGGCTGGTGGCTACACCTTC; CDR3aa: CATYRDRAGGYTF
j_gene: TRBJ2-1; v_gene: TRBV13; abundance: -; d_gene: TRBD2; CDR3nt: TGTGCCAGCAGCTTGGGGACTAGCGGGGTCAATGAGCAGTTCTTC; CDR3aa: CASSLGTSGVNEQFF
j_gene: TRBJ1-2; v_gene: TRBV28; abundance: -; d_gene: -; CDR3nt: TGTGCCGGGGCCGGAGGGGCTCGCTATGGCTACACCTTC; CDR3aa: CAGAGGARYGYTF
j_gene: TRBJ1-2; v_gene: TRBV7-9; abundance: -; d_gene: -; CDR3nt: TGTGCCAGCACCAAGGGGAAGGACAGCCTTAACTATGGCTACACCTTC; CDR3aa: CASTKGKDSLNYGYTF
j_gene: TRBJ1-1; v_gene: TRBV6-5; abundance: -; d_gene: -; CDR3nt: TGTGCCAGCAGTTACTCTCGCGAGAACACTGAAGCTTTCTTT; CDR3aa: CASSYSRENTEAFF
j_gene: TRBJ1-1; v_gene: TRBV19; abundance: -; d_gene: TRBD1; CDR3nt: TGTGCCAGTAGCGACGGACAGGCCGAGACTGAAGCTTTCTTT; CDR3aa: CASSDGQAETEAFF
j_gene: TRBJ2-2; v_gene: TRBV4-3; abundance: -; d_gene: TRBD2; CDR3nt: TGCGCCAGCAGCCCGTCTAGCGGAGACGGAGGGTGGCCGGGACGCACCGGGGAGCTGTTTTTT; CDR3aa: CASSPSSGDGGWPGRTGELFF
j_gene: TRBJ2-1; v_gene: TRBV30; abundance: -; d_gene: -; CDR3nt: TGTGCCTGGAGCCGGGACTTAACATACAATGAGCAGTTCTTC; CDR3aa: CAWSRDLTYNEQFF
j_gene: TRBJ2-7; v_gene: TRBV4-1; abundance: -; d_gene: -; CDR3nt: TGCGCCAGCAGCCAAGTCCTGTCCTACGAGCAGTACTTC; CDR3aa: CASSQVLSYEQYF
j_gene: TRBJ2-2; v_gene: TRBV5-6; abundance: once; d_gene: -; CDR3nt: TGTGCCAGCAGCTTCTCCGGGGAGCTGTTTTTT; CDR3aa: CASSFSGELFF
j_gene: TRBJ1-1; v_gene: TRBV19; abundance: -; d_gene: TRBD1; CDR3nt: TGTGCCAGCTCCCCAGGCAGGGGGTTCGGCACTGAAGCTTTCTTT; CDR3aa: CASSPGRGFGTEAFF
j_gene: TRBJ2-2; v_gene: TRBV28; abundance: once; d_gene: TRBD1; CDR3nt: TGTGCCAGCAGCTTGAGGGGGGACAGGGGGCTGTTTTTT; CDR3aa: CASSLRGDRGLFF
j_gene: TRBJ1-5; v_gene: TRBV6-6; abundance: -; d_gene: -; CDR3nt: TGTGCCAGCAGTATATCTCCCGAGGGTCAGCCCCAGCATTTT; CDR3aa: CASSISPEGQPQHF
j_gene: TRBJ1-1; v_gene: TRBV30; abundance: -; d_gene: TRBD1; CDR3nt: TGTGCCTGGAGTGCCCAGACAGGGACTGAAGCTTTCTTT; CDR3aa: CAWSAQTGTEAFF
j_gene: TRBJ2-3; v_gene: TRBV7-2; abundance: -; d_gene: -; CDR3nt: TGTGCCAGCAGCCAACACACCCAAACGTCCCCCTTAGATACGCAGTATTTT; CDR3aa: CASSQHTQTSPLDTQYF